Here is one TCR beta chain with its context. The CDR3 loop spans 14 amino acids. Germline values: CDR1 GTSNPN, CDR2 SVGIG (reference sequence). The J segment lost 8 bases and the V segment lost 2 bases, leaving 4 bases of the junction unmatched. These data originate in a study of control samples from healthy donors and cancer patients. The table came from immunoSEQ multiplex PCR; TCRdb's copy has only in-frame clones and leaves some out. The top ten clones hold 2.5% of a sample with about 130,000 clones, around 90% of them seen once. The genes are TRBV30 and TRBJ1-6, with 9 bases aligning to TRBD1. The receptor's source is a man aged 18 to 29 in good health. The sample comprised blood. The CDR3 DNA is TGTGCCTGGAGTCGGGACAGGGTTCATTCACCCCTCCACTTT. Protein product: CAWSRDRVHSPLHF.